The rows below give T cell receptor beta chains drawn from one sample of a study of shared T cell receptors in the human thymus. TCRdb's table, derived via immunoSEQ multiplex PCR, lists solely in-frame clones and lacks some. The data contain hundreds of thousands of clones, around 87% of them singletons. The sample was also reused in another study, on human thymus T cells.

Sequenced: thymocytes. These receptors came from a boy in the first two years of life with a congenital heart defect. Both conserved end residues are part of each CDR3. The order of the fields is CDR3 protein, CDR3 DNA, clone size, V gene, D gene, J gene. A D gene is named only where the DNA matches it firmly. Rows may omit the clone size; those that give it use once, few, many or a size class.

CDR3aa: CASSTASGDYEQYF; CDR3nt: TGTGCCAGCAGCACCGCTAGCGGGGACTACGAGCAGTACTTC; abundance: NA; v_gene: TRBV25-1; d_gene: TRBD2; j_gene: TRBJ2-7
CDR3aa: CASSLLWAETQYF; CDR3nt: TGTGCCAGCAGCTTACTGTGGGCAGAGACCCAGTACTTC; abundance: NA; v_gene: TRBV5-6; d_gene: NA; j_gene: TRBJ2-5
CDR3aa: CASSDGERVNQPQHF; CDR3nt: TGTGCCAGCAGTGATGGGGAGAGGGTCAATCAGCCCCAGCATTTT; abundance: NA; v_gene: TRBV6-1; d_gene: NA; j_gene: TRBJ1-5
CDR3aa: CASSQGHRALGYEQYF; CDR3nt: TGTGCCAGCAGCCAAGGACACAGGGCTCTGGGCTACGAGCAGTACTTC; abundance: NA; v_gene: TRBV14; d_gene: NA; j_gene: TRBJ2-7
CDR3aa: CASSLEAQGPRSGNTIYF; CDR3nt: TGTGCCAGCAGCTTAGAGGCGCAGGGTCCACGCTCTGGAAACACCATATATTTT; abundance: NA; v_gene: TRBV7-2; d_gene: NA; j_gene: TRBJ1-3
CDR3aa: CASAEPGYTSPLHF; CDR3nt: TGTGCCAGTGCCGAACCGGGTTATACGTCACCCCTCCACTTT; abundance: few; v_gene: TRBV19; d_gene: NA; j_gene: TRBJ1-6
CDR3aa: CASSLNTDEKLFF; CDR3nt: TGTGCCAGCAGCCTAAACACAGATGAAAAACTGTTTTTT; abundance: NA; v_gene: TRBV14; d_gene: NA; j_gene: TRBJ1-4
CDR3aa: CASSYAKRAAENQQYF; CDR3nt: TGTGCCAGCAGTTATGCCAAACGAGCAGCGGAGAACCAGCAGTACTTC; abundance: NA; v_gene: TRBV6-9; d_gene: NA; j_gene: TRBJ2-7
CDR3aa: CASRPRRPGGTHSGNTIYF; CDR3nt: TGTGCCAGCAGACCGAGACGACCAGGGGGCACCCACTCTGGAAACACCATATATTTT; abundance: NA; v_gene: TRBV11-2; d_gene: TRBD1; j_gene: TRBJ1-3
CDR3aa: CASSPRAGRPSTDTQYF; CDR3nt: TGTGCCAGCTCACCCCGGGCGGGTAGACCTAGCACAGATACGCAGTATTTT; abundance: NA; v_gene: TRBV18; d_gene: NA; j_gene: TRBJ2-3
CDR3aa: CASRTYYGYTF; CDR3nt: TGTGCCAGCAGAACATATTATGGCTACACCTTC; abundance: NA; v_gene: TRBV25-1; d_gene: NA; j_gene: TRBJ1-2
CDR3aa: CASSPGTGVFYEQYF; CDR3nt: TGTGCCAGCAGTCCCGGGACAGGGGTTTTCTACGAGCAGTACTTC; abundance: NA; v_gene: TRBV27; d_gene: TRBD1; j_gene: TRBJ2-7
CDR3aa: CASSVELAGYTGELFF; CDR3nt: TGTGCCAGCAGCGTAGAACTAGCGGGATACACCGGGGAGCTGTTTTTT; abundance: NA; v_gene: TRBV9; d_gene: TRBD2; j_gene: TRBJ2-2
CDR3aa: CASSEGRGYSTDTQYF; CDR3nt: TGTGCCAGCAGCGAAGGGCGGGGGTATAGCACAGATACGCAGTATTTT; abundance: NA; v_gene: TRBV7-3; d_gene: TRBD2; j_gene: TRBJ2-3
CDR3aa: CATKRDSLVAEAFF; CDR3nt: TGTGCCACTAAGAGGGACAGCCTTGTCGCTGAAGCTTTCTTT; abundance: NA; v_gene: TRBV19; d_gene: TRBD1; j_gene: TRBJ1-1
CDR3aa: CASSQDARTDGYTF; CDR3nt: TGCGCCAGCAGCCAAGATGCCCGGACAGATGGCTACACCTTC; abundance: NA; v_gene: TRBV4-1; d_gene: NA; j_gene: TRBJ1-2
CDR3aa: CASGSGSSYNEQFF; CDR3nt: TGTGCCAGCGGGAGCGGGAGCTCCTACAATGAGCAGTTCTTC; abundance: NA; v_gene: TRBV7-9; d_gene: TRBD2; j_gene: TRBJ2-1
CDR3aa: CASSAVGTGGEKLFF; CDR3nt: TGTGCCAGTAGTGCCGTCGGGACAGGGGGTGAAAAACTGTTTTTT; abundance: NA; v_gene: TRBV19; d_gene: TRBD1; j_gene: TRBJ1-4
CDR3aa: CASSYLHRENGYTF; CDR3nt: TGTGCCAGCAGTTACCTCCACAGGGAGAATGGCTACACCTTC; abundance: NA; v_gene: TRBV6-6; d_gene: NA; j_gene: TRBJ1-2
CDR3aa: CASSLWNSYEQYF; CDR3nt: TGTGCCAGCAGTTTATGGAACAGCTACGAGCAGTACTTC; abundance: NA; v_gene: TRBV28; d_gene: NA; j_gene: TRBJ2-7
CDR3aa: CASSPMEGGDTQYF; CDR3nt: TGTGCCAGCAGCCCAATGGAAGGGGGAGATACGCAGTATTTT; abundance: NA; v_gene: TRBV25-1; d_gene: NA; j_gene: TRBJ2-3
CDR3aa: CASSRRGTSSYEQYF; CDR3nt: TGTGCCAGCAGCCGTCGTGGGACTAGTTCCTACGAGCAGTACTTC; abundance: NA; v_gene: TRBV5-4; d_gene: TRBD2; j_gene: TRBJ2-7
CDR3aa: CASRGDYGEQYF; CDR3nt: TGTGCCAGCAGGGGGGACTACGGCGAGCAGTACTTC; abundance: NA; v_gene: TRBV2; d_gene: TRBD2; j_gene: TRBJ2-7
CDR3aa: CASSPRPGDLDEQYF; CDR3nt: TGTGCCAGCAGTCCACGGCCCGGAGATCTAGACGAGCAGTACTTC; abundance: NA; v_gene: TRBV11-3; d_gene: NA; j_gene: TRBJ2-7
CDR3aa: CASSPRDRVYEQYF; CDR3nt: TGTGCCAGCAGCCCCAGGGACAGAGTCTACGAGCAGTACTTC; abundance: NA; v_gene: TRBV7-9; d_gene: TRBD1; j_gene: TRBJ2-7
CDR3aa: CASSSPSVSYEQYF; CDR3nt: TGTGCCAGCAGTTCCCCCTCAGTTTCCTACGAGCAGTACTTC; abundance: NA; v_gene: TRBV27; d_gene: NA; j_gene: TRBJ2-7
CDR3aa: CASSAPPTGNQPQHF; CDR3nt: TGTGCCAGTAGTGCCCCCCCGACAGGGAATCAGCCCCAGCATTTT; abundance: NA; v_gene: TRBV19; d_gene: TRBD1; j_gene: TRBJ1-5
CDR3aa: CASSLGHRDPGELFF; CDR3nt: TGTGCCAGCAGTCTGGGTCACAGGGACCCCGGGGAGCTGTTTTTT; abundance: NA; v_gene: TRBV27; d_gene: NA; j_gene: TRBJ2-2
CDR3aa: CASSVGTTYEQYF; CDR3nt: TGTGCCAGCAGTGTGGGTACTACCTACGAGCAGTACTTC; abundance: NA; v_gene: TRBV6-1; d_gene: NA; j_gene: TRBJ2-7
CDR3aa: CASSQGASPAEAFF; CDR3nt: TGTGCCAGCAGCCAGGGGGCCTCACCCGCTGAAGCTTTCTTT; abundance: NA; v_gene: TRBV5-6; d_gene: TRBD1; j_gene: TRBJ1-1
CDR3aa: CAISEGGEGEQFF; CDR3nt: TGTGCCATCAGTGAGGGGGGCGAGGGTGAGCAGTTCTTC; abundance: NA; v_gene: TRBV10-3; d_gene: NA; j_gene: TRBJ2-1
CDR3aa: CASSLEWDKEDRDYYKAFF; CDR3nt: TGTGCCAGCAGTTTAGAATGGGATAAAGAAGATCGAGACTACTACAAAGCTTTCTTT; abundance: NA; v_gene: TRBV27; d_gene: NA; j_gene: TRBJ1-1
CDR3aa: CASTLGTSAADTQYF; CDR3nt: TGTGCCAGCACCCTCGGGACTAGCGCCGCAGATACGCAGTATTTT; abundance: NA; v_gene: TRBV28; d_gene: TRBD2; j_gene: TRBJ2-3
CDR3aa: CASRGLAGGPLAEQYF; CDR3nt: TGTGCCAGCAGGGGACTAGCGGGAGGGCCTTTGGCCGAGCAGTACTTC; abundance: NA; v_gene: TRBV27; d_gene: TRBD2; j_gene: TRBJ2-7
CDR3aa: CASSLGWDRSYEQYF; CDR3nt: TGTGCCAGCAGTTTGGGTTGGGACAGGTCGTACGAGCAGTACTTC; abundance: once; v_gene: TRBV28; d_gene: TRBD1; j_gene: TRBJ2-7
CDR3aa: CASTLPGLADGGELFF; CDR3nt: TGTGCCAGCACCCTCCCGGGACTAGCGGATGGCGGGGAGCTGTTTTTT; abundance: NA; v_gene: TRBV2; d_gene: TRBD2; j_gene: TRBJ2-2
CDR3aa: CAYTYGQGAFRNEQFF; CDR3nt: TGTGCCTACACTTACGGACAGGGGGCGTTTCGGAATGAGCAGTTCTTC; abundance: NA; v_gene: TRBV2; d_gene: TRBD1; j_gene: TRBJ2-1
CDR3aa: CASGYLAQLLNTEAFF; CDR3nt: TGTGCTAGTGGTTATCTAGCACAGCTCCTGAACACTGAAGCTTTCTTT; abundance: NA; v_gene: TRBV12-5; d_gene: NA; j_gene: TRBJ1-1
CDR3aa: CASSPQGTYGYTF; CDR3nt: TGTGCCAGCAGTCCTCAAGGGACTTATGGCTACACCTTC; abundance: NA; v_gene: TRBV28; d_gene: NA; j_gene: TRBJ1-2
CDR3aa: CAISERGSTGAGANVLTF; CDR3nt: TGTGCCATCAGTGAGAGGGGGTCGACAGGGGCTGGGGCCAACGTCCTGACTTTC; abundance: NA; v_gene: TRBV10-3; d_gene: TRBD1; j_gene: TRBJ2-6
CDR3aa: CASSAASGERSEAFF; CDR3nt: TGTGCCAGCAGCGCTGCCTCAGGGGAAAGGTCTGAAGCTTTCTTT; abundance: NA; v_gene: TRBV9; d_gene: NA; j_gene: TRBJ1-1
CDR3aa: CSMGQNYGYTF; CDR3nt: TGCAGTATGGGACAGAACTATGGCTACACCTTC; abundance: NA; v_gene: TRBV20-1; d_gene: TRBD1; j_gene: TRBJ1-2
CDR3aa: CASSVGGTSFETQYF; CDR3nt: TGTGCCAGCAGCGTAGGAGGGACTAGCTTTGAGACCCAGTACTTC; abundance: NA; v_gene: TRBV9; d_gene: TRBD2; j_gene: TRBJ2-5